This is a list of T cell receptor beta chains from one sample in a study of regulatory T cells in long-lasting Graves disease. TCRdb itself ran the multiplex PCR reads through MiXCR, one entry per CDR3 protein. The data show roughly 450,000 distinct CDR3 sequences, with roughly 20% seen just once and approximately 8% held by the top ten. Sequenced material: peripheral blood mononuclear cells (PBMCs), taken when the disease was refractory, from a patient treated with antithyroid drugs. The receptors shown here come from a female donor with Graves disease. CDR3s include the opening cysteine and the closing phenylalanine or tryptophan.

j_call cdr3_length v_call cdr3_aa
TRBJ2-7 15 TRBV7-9 CASSTIQGVPYEQYF
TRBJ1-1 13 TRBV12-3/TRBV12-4 CASHRTRNTEAFF
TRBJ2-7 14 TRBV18 CASSPFEAYYEQYF
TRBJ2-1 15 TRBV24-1 CATSDLPYDGAGQFF
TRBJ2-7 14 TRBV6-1 CATRLAGVLYEQYF
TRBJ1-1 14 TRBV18 CASSPDISGTEAFF
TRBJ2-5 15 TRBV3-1 CASSHRGAGEETQYF
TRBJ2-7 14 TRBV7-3 CASSGLAAPYEQYF
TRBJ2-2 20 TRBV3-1 CASSQDLLLAGLPNTGELFF
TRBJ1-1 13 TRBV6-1 CASRDTSHTEAFF
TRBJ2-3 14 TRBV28 CASSLGIRVGTQYF
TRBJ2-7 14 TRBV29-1 CSVVSGTGSYEQYF
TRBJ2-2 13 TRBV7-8 CASSSPNTGELFF
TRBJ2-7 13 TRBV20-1 CSASPPNYYEQYF
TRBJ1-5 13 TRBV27 CASRLGVDQPQHF
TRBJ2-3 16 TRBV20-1 CSASSGRQLSTDTQYF
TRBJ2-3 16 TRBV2 CASNLAGASVTDTQYF
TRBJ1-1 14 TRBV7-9 CASSLGFGGDEAFF
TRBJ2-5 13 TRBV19 CASSIPGGETQYF
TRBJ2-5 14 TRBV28 CASSGTSGQETQYF
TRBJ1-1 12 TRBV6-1 CSSSGGFTEAFF
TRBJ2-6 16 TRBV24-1 CATSDLDRSGANVLTF
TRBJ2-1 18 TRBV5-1 CASSVNTPVTGAYNEQFF
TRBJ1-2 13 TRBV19 CASSIGVVYGYTF
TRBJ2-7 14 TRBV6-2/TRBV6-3 CASRTRDRAYEQYF
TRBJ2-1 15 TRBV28 CASLTGTRDYNEQFF
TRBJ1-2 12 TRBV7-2 CASSLEGYGYIF
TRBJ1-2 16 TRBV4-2 CASSQEGTGGGYGYTF
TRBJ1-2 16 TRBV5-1 CASSWDRDGANYGYTF
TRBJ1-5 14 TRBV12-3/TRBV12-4 CASSELNVDQPQHF
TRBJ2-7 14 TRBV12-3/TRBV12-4 CASTIAGEGYEQYF
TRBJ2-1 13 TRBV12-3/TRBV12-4 CASSPPSSNEQFF
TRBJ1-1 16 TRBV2 CASSELGVQIGTEAFF
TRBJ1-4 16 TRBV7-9 CASSSAVSATNEKLFF
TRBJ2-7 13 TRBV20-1 CSAIVGGSYEQYF
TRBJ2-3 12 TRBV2 CASSARQGSQYF
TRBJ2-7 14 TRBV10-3 CASTYSGTGAEQYF
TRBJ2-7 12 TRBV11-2 CASRTGVQKQYF
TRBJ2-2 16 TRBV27 CASSFGELENTGELFF
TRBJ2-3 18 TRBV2 CASSDSMKGLAGESAQYF
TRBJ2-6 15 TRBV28 CASNKGTPGANVLTF
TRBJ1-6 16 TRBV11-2 CASSPLLLATNSPLHF
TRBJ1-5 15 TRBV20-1 CSARNLFEGNQPQHF
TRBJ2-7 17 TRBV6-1 CASSETAGATGSYEQYF
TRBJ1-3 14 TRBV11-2 CASRRLGLGNTIYF
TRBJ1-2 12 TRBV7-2 CASRSQEYGYTF
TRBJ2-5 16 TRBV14 CASSPLGTTPRGTQYF
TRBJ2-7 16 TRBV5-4 CASSSGGGSRDYEQYF